The T cell receptor beta chain under discussion was sequenced for a study of identical twins. Findings of the study overall: Zero-insertion analyses might be partly confounded by invariant T cells like MAIT and iNKT. Memory repertoires lacked the insertion deficit that abundant cord blood beta clonotypes showed.

Germline values: CDR1 KGHDR, CDR2 SFDVKD. With 7 bases removed from V and 4 bases from J, the gap between germline ends came to 12 bases. This CDR3 spans 13 amino acids. cDNA carried unique molecular identifiers, and a universal primer site was added by template switching. TCRdb used MiXCR to reprocess the 5' RACE reads, holding one entry per CDR3 protein. The repertoire includes 310,000 or so distinct CDR3 sequences, more than 8% of them detected once, and roughly 7% sits in the top ten. The table lists this clonotype with many counts. Its antigen is still unknown. The sample was also linked to a second study, of yellow fever vaccine responses in identical twins.

Sequenced input: CD8+ T cells sorted from blood. This clonotype originated in a woman between 18 and 29 years old in good health. This rearrangement joins TRBV24-1 to TRBJ1-2, with D perhaps TRBD1 (5 bases). As DNA, the CDR3 is TGTGCCACCAGATCCAGGGAGAGCTATGGCTACACCTTC. Protein product: CATRSRESYGYTF.